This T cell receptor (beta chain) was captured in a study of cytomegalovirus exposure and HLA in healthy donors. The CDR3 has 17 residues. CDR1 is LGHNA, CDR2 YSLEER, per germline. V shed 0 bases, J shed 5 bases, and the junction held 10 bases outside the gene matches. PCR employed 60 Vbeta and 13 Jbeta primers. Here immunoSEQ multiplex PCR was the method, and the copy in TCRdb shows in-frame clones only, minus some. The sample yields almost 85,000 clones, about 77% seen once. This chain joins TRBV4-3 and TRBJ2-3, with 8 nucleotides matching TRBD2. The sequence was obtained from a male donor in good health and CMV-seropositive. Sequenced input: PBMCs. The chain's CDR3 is CASSQDGAGRALDTQYF. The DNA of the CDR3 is TGCGCCAGCAGCCAAGATGGGGCCGGGAGGGCCCTAGATACGCAGTATTTT.